The 28 T cell receptor beta chains given below trace back to one sample, sequenced in a study of T cells after yellow fever vaccination. One entry per CDR3 protein, called by TCRdb with MiXCR from the 5' RACE reads. This table has more than 110,000 distinct CDR3 sequences, under 7% appearing once. Sequences were derived from CD4+ T cells sorted from PBMCs, sampled 10 days after the yellow fever booster vaccination. The receptors stem from a man aged 25-45 years who received the YFV17D yellow fever vaccine.

In its sample, this clonotype was seen many times. This chain connects TRBV20-1 to TRBJ2-3; D is ambiguous. Germline assignment: CDR1 DFQATT and CDR2 SNEGSKA (reference sequence). The V end lost 3 bases, the J end lost 2 bases, and 6 bases lay between the germline ends. This CDR3 contains 12 residues. The DNA of the CDR3 is TGCAGTGCTAGTGCCCTCACAGATACGCAGTATTTT. This sequence encodes CSASALTDTQYF.

This clonotype was seen at least ten times. V is TRBV5-1 and J is TRBJ2-1, with D maybe TRBD2 (6 bases). Trimming took 4 bases from V and 9 from J, leaving 17 bases between them. The CDR3 covers 14 residues. Germline CDR1 reads SGHRS; CDR2 reads YFSETQ. The CDR3 nucleotides read TGCGCCAGCAGCCGACTAGGGTCCCCCATTGAGCAGTTCTTC. It encodes CASSRLGSPIEQFF.

The sample holds many counts of this clonotype. V usage is TRBV27 and J usage is TRBJ1-2; a weak D match, TRBD1 (5 bases). The CDR3 has 12 residues. Deletions cut 4 bases from V and 9 bases from J, with 12 bases between. Germline CDR1 MNHEY, CDR2 SMNVEV (reference sequence). CDR3 DNA: TGTGCCAGCAGTTCCCCGGGGGAAAGCTACACCTTC. Protein sequence: CASSSPGESYTF.

This clonotype came up many times. The chain has TRBV5-1 and TRBJ1-3; 8 nucleotides agree with TRBD1. V gave up 0 bases and J gave up 6 bases; unmatched junction bases: 8. This CDR3 is 16 amino acids long. The V gene's germline CDR1 is SGHRS and CDR2 YFSETQ. The CDR3 nucleotides read TGCGCCAGCAGCTTGGGCCCAGGGGGCCGTGAAAACACCATATATTTT. This gives the protein CASSLGPGGRENTIYF.

This clonotype was recorded many times. The chain links TRBV4-2 to TRBJ2-2; tentatively, D is TRBD2 (5 bases). CDR1 and CDR2 (germline): LGHNA, YNFKEQ. V was clipped by 4 bases and J by 3 bases, with 12 bases between them. The CDR3 spans 15 residues. The CDR3 sequence is CASSRPTLDTGELFF. CDR3 nucleotides: TGTGCCAGCAGCCGGCCCACACTAGACACCGGGGAGCTGTTTTTT.

This clonotype turned up a few times. This chain connects TRBV11-2 to TRBJ2-2; D not certain. The CDR3 sequence is 13 residues long. Trimming took 3 bases from V and 6 from J, leaving 8 bases between them. Germline CDR1 reads SGHAT; CDR2 reads FQNNGV. CDR3 sequence: CASSFQSPGELFF. CDR3 nucleotide sequence: TGTGCCAGCAGCTTCCAATCCCCCGGGGAGCTGTTTTTT.

This clonotype was observed at least ten times. V gene TRBV5-6 combines with J gene TRBJ2-3; D tentatively fits TRBD1 or TRBD2 (5 bases each). The CDR3 is made up of 14 amino acids. Deletions cut 2 bases from V and 6 bases from J, with 13 bases between. The germline CDR1 and CDR2 sequences are SGHDT and YYEEEE. CDR3 in amino acids: CASSFGAVGDTQYF. The DNA for the CDR3 is TGTGCCAGCAGCTTCGGGGCGGTAGGGGATACGCAGTATTTT.

This clonotype has just a few counts. The chain combines TRBV28 with TRBJ1-3; D unclear. Germline lookup yields CDR1 MDHEN and CDR2 SYDVKM. The CDR3 covers 15 residues. V lost 4 bases and J 0 bases, leaving 10 bases between the germline ends. CDR3 DNA sequence: TGTGCCAGCAGTTCGGTAGTTATCTCTGGAAACACCATATATTTT. Translating gives CASSSVVISGNTIYF.

This clonotype was detected ten times or more. The chain combines TRBV28 with TRBJ1-6; D ambiguous. V was pared by 6 bases and J by 14 bases, with 11 bases between. Germline V gene sequence: CDR1 MDHEN, CDR2 SYDVKM. CDR3 size: 11 residues. The CDR3, as DNA: TGTGCCAGCAGCCGGGGTGGGTCCCTCCACTTT. Amino acids: CASSRGGSLHF.

This clonotype was found many times. The chain is built from TRBV6-5 and TRBJ2-7, with D hard to call. CDR1 MNHEY and CDR2 SVGAGI come from the germline V gene. V lost 0 bases, J lost 3 bases, and 18 bases lay in between. The CDR3 is 17 residues long. The CDR3 spells CASSYSGDRTPGYEQYF. The CDR3, as DNA: TGTGCCAGCAGTTACTCGGGTGACCGCACTCCGGGCTACGAGCAGTACTTC.

This clonotype was observed many times. The CDR3 DNA follows: TGCGCCAGCAGCCCGGACAGGGCAATCGGGGAGCTGTTTTTT. Protein: CASSPDRAIGELFF. The chain uses TRBV4-3 and TRBJ2-2; 8 nucleotides align to TRBD1. CDR3 size: 14 residues. J lost 7 bases, V lost 4 bases, and 5 bases had no gene match. CDR1 and CDR2 from the germline V gene are LGHNA and YSLEER.

The chain recombines TRBV20-1 with TRBJ2-1; 12 bases map to TRBD2. CDR1 is DFQATT and CDR2 is SNEGSKA in the germline V gene (reference sequence). This CDR3 region has 16 residues. V was pared by 7 bases and J by 4 bases, with 11 bases of the junction left unmatched. CDR3 region: CSGSPSGRAGYNEQFF. CDR3 nucleotides: TGCAGTGGAAGCCCTAGCGGGAGGGCCGGGTACAATGAGCAGTTCTTC.

This clonotype was recorded many times. This chain uses TRBV3-1 with TRBJ2-7; 7 nucleotides agree with TRBD1. Germline CDR1 reads LGHDT; CDR2 reads YNNKEL (reference sequence). There are 15 residues in the CDR3. V gave up 4 bases and J gave up 3 bases; unmatched junction bases: 9. DNA for the CDR3: TGTGCCAGCAGCCGACCGGGACAGTCCTACTACGAGCAGTACTTC. Residues: CASSRPGQSYYEQYF.

This clonotype was seen ten or more times. The chain is built from TRBV7-9 and TRBJ1-5; possibly TRBD1 for D (5 bases). Germline V gene sequence: CDR1 SEHNR, CDR2 FQNEAQ (reference sequence). V lost 5 bases, J lost 4 bases, and 12 bases lay in between. This CDR3 contains 14 residues. CDR3 amino acids: CASSVAGWNQPQHF. CDR3 bases: TGTGCCAGCAGCGTTGCAGGGTGGAATCAGCCCCAGCATTTT.

This clonotype appeared many times. The CDR3, as DNA: TGTGCCAGCAGACTAGCGGCCAGCTCCTACAATGAGCAGTTCTTC. Encoded protein: CASRLAASSYNEQFF. This sequence joins TRBV7-9 and TRBJ2-1; 8 bases are shared with TRBD2. V trimming: 6 bases; J trimming: 0 bases; junction bases outside the gene matches: 4. CDR3 length: 15 amino acids. Germline loops: CDR1 SEHNR, CDR2 FQNEAQ (reference sequence).

This clonotype was seen many times. The chain carries TRBV29-1 and TRBJ2-3; the D is unclear. The CDR3 spans 15 residues. CDR1 is SQVTM and CDR2 is ANQGSEA in the germline V gene. Trimming stripped 6 bases from V and 2 bases from J, with 18 bases between. DNA of the CDR3: TGCAGCGTGAACGGGCGGATCGGGCACACAGATACGCAGTATTTT. This gives the protein CSVNGRIGHTDTQYF.

This clonotype was counted at least ten times. The CDR3 sequence: CASSLGQGSGEQYF. In nucleotides, the CDR3 is TGCGCCAGCAGCCTTGGACAGGGATCGGGGGAGCAGTACTTC. The V and J genes are TRBV5-1 and TRBJ2-7, with 8 bases matching TRBD1. Losses at the gene ends were 4 bases for V and 7 bases for J; bases not matched to a gene: 10. The V gene's germline CDR1 is SGHRS and CDR2 YFSETQ. The CDR3 totals 14 residues.

This clonotype was seen repeatedly, ten times or more. The chain combines TRBV7-9 with TRBJ1-5; D remains ambiguous. CDR3 length: 13 residues. The V end lost 2 bases, the J end lost 4 bases, and 6 bases lay between the germline ends. Germline V lookup: CDR1 SEHNR, CDR2 FQNEAQ (reference sequence). CDR3 protein: CASSLQSNQPQHF. CDR3 coding DNA: TGTGCCAGCAGCTTACAGAGTAATCAGCCCCAGCATTTT.

Concerning this clonotype: With a much larger clone just one base away, this may be a read error. V and J are TRBV6-2 or TRBV6-3 and TRBJ2-4; D is ambiguous. CDR1 is MNHEY and CDR2 is SVGEGT in the germline V gene. The CDR3 consists of 14 residues. Written as DNA, the CDR3 is TGTGCCAGCAGTTACTCTCAGCTGGTAAACATTCACTACTTC. This translates into CASSYSQLVNIHYF.

This clonotype has a count of ten or more. CDR3 protein: CASSYPTPNEQFF. As DNA, the CDR3 is TGTGCCAGCAGTTACCCGACCCCTAATGAGCAGTTCTTC. The V and J genes are TRBV6-6 and TRBJ2-1; D is unresolved. Germline CDR1 is MNHNY and CDR2 is SVGAGI (reference sequence). V was pared by 2 bases and J by 7 bases, with 9 bases between. The CDR3 covers 13 residues.

This clonotype came up many times. The rearrangement uses TRBV12-3 or TRBV12-4 and TRBJ2-7; possibly TRBD1 for D (5 bases). V lost 1 base and J lost 5, with 18 bases in between. The length of the CDR3 is 16 residues. The CDR3 protein is CASSLDGAHRINEQYF. CDR3 DNA: TGTGCCAGCAGTTTAGATGGGGCGCATCGGATCAACGAGCAGTACTTC.

This clonotype was counted ten times or more. The rearrangement links TRBV7-2 to TRBJ2-2, with no clear D. The CDR3 extends over 12 amino acids. With 7 bases removed from V and 6 bases from J, the gap between germline ends came to 9 bases. From germline, CDR1 is SGHTA and CDR2 FQGNSA. In DNA form, the CDR3 reads TGTGCCAGCAACCAACTCTCCGGGGAGCTGTTTTTT. It codes for CASNQLSGELFF.

This clonotype was found many times. This rearrangement joins TRBV15 to TRBJ1-1; no clear D. V was cut by 5 bases and J by 5 bases, with 12 bases left in between. Germline CDR1 is LNHNV and CDR2 is YYDKDF (reference sequence). The CDR3 length is 13 residues. CDR3 in amino acids: CATSSRRETEAFF. In DNA form, the CDR3 reads TGTGCCACCAGCTCGAGAAGGGAAACTGAAGCTTTCTTT. The whole variable domain, remainder taken from reference TRBV15 and TRBJ1-1, is DAMVIQNPRYQVTQFGKPVTLSCSQTLNHNVMYWYQQKSSQAPKLLFHYYDKDFNNEADTPDNFQSRRPNTSFCFLDIRSPGLGDTAMYLCATSSRRETEAFFGQGTRLTVV.

This clonotype has only a few counts. This chain uses TRBV27 with TRBJ2-3; 11 nucleotides align to TRBD2. The ends lost 5 bases at V and 2 bases at J; junction bases unmatched: 9. The CDR3 runs 17 residues. The germline V gene encodes CDR1 MNHEY and CDR2 SMNVEV (reference sequence). The CDR3 nucleotides read TGTGCCAGCAGTCCCGAGAGACTAGCGGGATTCACAGATACGCAGTATTTT. Translated: CASSPERLAGFTDTQYF.

Ten or more counts support this clonotype. The chain employs TRBV5-1 and TRBJ2-1; D remains unclear. Germline CDR1 SGHRS, CDR2 YFSETQ. The CDR3 has 13 amino acids. The germline V and J ends were trimmed by 2 bases and 3 bases, with 6 bases remaining between them. CDR3 coding DNA: TGCGCCAGCAGCTTAAACTACTACAATGAGCAGTTCTTC. It specifies CASSLNYYNEQFF.

A few counts support this clonotype. The J gene is TRBJ2-7, the V gene TRBV7-2; D is possibly TRBD1 (6 bases). V was shortened by 7 bases and J by 0 bases, with 10 bases between the two germline ends. The germline gives CDR1 SGHTA, CDR2 FQGNSA. The CDR3 is made up of 13 amino acids. The CDR3 DNA is TGTGCCAGCACCCGGACAGCCTCCTACGAGCAGTACTTC. Protein: CASTRTASYEQYF.

This clonotype has a handful of counts. Germline and junction disagree at one end, which may indicate a read error. V and J are TRBV7-7 and TRBJ2-1; 9 bases are shared with TRBD2. Germline V gene sequence: CDR1 SSHAT, CDR2 FNYEAQ (reference sequence). This CDR3 is 16 amino acids long. The CDR3 sequence: CASSPRGAGGPVEQFF. CDR3 nucleotide sequence: TGTGCTAGCAGCCCTAGAGGGGCGGGAGGGCCTGTTGAGCAGTTCTTC.

This clonotype was seen many times. The gene calls are TRBV10-3 and TRBJ2-3; 10 nucleotides line up with TRBD2. CDR1 is ENHRY, CDR2 SYGVKD, per germline. This CDR3 contains 17 residues. V trimming: 4 bases; J trimming: 4 bases; junction bases outside the gene matches: 11. The DNA of the CDR3 is TGTGCCATCAGTGCGACTAGCGGGCAAGTGGCATCAGATACGCAGTATTTT. Its translation is CAISATSGQVASDTQYF.